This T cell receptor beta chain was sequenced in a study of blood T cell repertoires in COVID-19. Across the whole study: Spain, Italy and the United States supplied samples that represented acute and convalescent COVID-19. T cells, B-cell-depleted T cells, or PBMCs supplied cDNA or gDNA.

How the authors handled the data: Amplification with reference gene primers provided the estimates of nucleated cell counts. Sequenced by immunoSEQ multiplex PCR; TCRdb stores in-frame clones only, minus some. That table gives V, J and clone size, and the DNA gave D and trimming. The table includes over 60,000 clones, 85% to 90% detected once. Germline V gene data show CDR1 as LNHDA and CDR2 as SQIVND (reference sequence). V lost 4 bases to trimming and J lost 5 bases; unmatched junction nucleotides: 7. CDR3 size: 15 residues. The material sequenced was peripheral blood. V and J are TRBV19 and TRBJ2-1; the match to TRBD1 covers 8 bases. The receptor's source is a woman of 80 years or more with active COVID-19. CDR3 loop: CASSTPGQANNEQFF. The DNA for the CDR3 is TGTGCCAGTAGTACTCCGGGACAGGCCAACAATGAGCAGTTCTTC.